Each of the 29 T cell receptor beta chains below was sequenced from the same sample in a study of shared clonotypes between healthy human individuals. Measured with immunoSEQ multiplex PCR; TCRdb has only the in-frame clones, and not every one. The sample lists over a million clones, roughly 96% occurring once. The sample taken for sequencing was naive CD4+ T cells sorted from blood. Sample subset: CD45RA+ positively selected. These receptors all stem from a man aged 25-45 years in good health.

The chain uses TRBV19 and TRBJ1-2; no reliable D call. V dropped 1 base and J dropped 10 bases, with 13 bases sitting between them. The CDR3 loop spans 13 amino acids. Germline CDR1 is LNHDA and CDR2 is SQIVND (reference sequence). Written as DNA, the CDR3 is TGTGCCAGTAGTATAGCCCGGGCGGACCTCTACACCTTC. Amino acids: CASSIARADLYTF. Full variable domain (missing parts from reference TRBV19 and TRBJ1-2): DGGITQSPKYLFRKEGQNVTLSCEQNLNHDAMYWYRQDPGQGLRLIYYSQIVNDFQKGDIAEGYSVSREKKESFPLTVTSAQKNPTAFYLCASSIARADLYTFGSGTRLTVV.

On this clone: This sample also contains other DNA sequences that code for the same CDR3. The chain carries TRBV5-1 and TRBJ2-3, with a tentative D call TRBD2 (5 bases). V shed 3 bases and J shed 1 base, with 12 bases lying between them. From germline, CDR1 is SGHRS and CDR2 YFSETQ. This CDR3 comprises 15 residues. The CDR3 sequence: CASSSAGAGTDTQYF. DNA of the CDR3: TGCGCCAGCAGCTCCGCAGGAGCGGGCACAGATACGCAGTATTTT.

The chain joins TRBV7-9 to TRBJ1-5; no clear D. Germline-derived CDR1 and CDR2 are SEHNR and FQNEAQ (reference sequence). This CDR3 has 15 residues. V was trimmed by 5 bases and J by 7 bases, leaving 18 bases between them. In DNA form, the CDR3 reads TGTGCCAGCAGCCCCCCCCCGCGTCAAGAACAGCCCCAGCATTTT. This gives the protein CASSPPPRQEQPQHF.

This clone was detected once. This chain uses TRBV18 with TRBJ2-5; D uncertain. V lost 3 bases and J 4 bases, leaving 12 bases between the germline ends. There are 14 residues in the CDR3. Germline V gives CDR1 KGHSH, CDR2 LQKENI. DNA for the CDR3: TGTGCCAGCTCACCCGGCCCCACCCTAGAGACCCAGTACTTC. Translated: CASSPGPTLETQYF.

The J gene is TRBJ1-4, the V gene TRBV7-9, with D uncertain. The germline V and J ends were trimmed by 6 bases and 1 base, with 12 bases remaining between them. Germline assignment: CDR1 SEHNR and CDR2 FQNEAQ (reference sequence). The CDR3 consists of 15 residues. The DNA for the CDR3 is TGTGCCAGCAGTCTACTAGGCGAAACTAATGAAAAACTGTTTTTT. It codes for CASSLLGETNEKLFF. Full variable domain (outside the CDR3, taken from reference TRBV7-9 and TRBJ1-4): DTGVSQNPRHKITKRGQNVTFRCDPISEHNRLYWYRQTLGQGPEFLTYFQNEAQLEKSRLLSDRFSAERPKGSFSTLEIQRTEQGDSAMYLCASSLLGETNEKLFFGSGTQLSVL.

V usage is TRBV5-1 and J usage is TRBJ1-1; D call uncertain. CDR3 length: 15 amino acids. Trimming stripped 0 bases from V and 0 bases from J, with 9 bases between. Germline V gene lookup returns CDR1 SGHRS and CDR2 YFSETQ. The CDR3 is CASSLASYMNTEAFF. The CDR3 nucleotides read TGCGCCAGCAGCTTGGCGTCCTACATGAACACTGAAGCTTTCTTT. Full variable domain (outside the CDR3, taken from reference TRBV5-1 and TRBJ1-1): KAGVTQTPRYLIKTRGQQVTLSCSPISGHRSVSWYQQTPGQGLQFLFEYFSETQRNKGNFPGRFSGRQFSNSRSEMNVSTLELGDSALYLCASSLASYMNTEAFFGQGTRLTVV.

The chain's CDR3 is CASSTLAGGYNEQFF. The CDR3 DNA reads TGTGCCAGCAGCACACTAGCGGGAGGCTACAATGAGCAGTTCTTC. The chain links TRBV7-3 to TRBJ2-1; 12 bases map to TRBD2. Per germline, CDR1 SGHTA and CDR2 FQGTGA. CDR3 length equals 15 residues. J gave up 3 bases and V 5 bases, and 2 bases lay outside the gene matches.

This chain joins TRBV15 and TRBJ2-5; D not resolved. Trimming pared 5 bases from V and 5 bases from J, leaving 21 bases between. Germline V gene sequence: CDR1 LNHNV, CDR2 YYDKDF (reference sequence). The CDR3 sequence is 16 residues long. The CDR3 reads CATSVEQSLLGETQYF. The CDR3 DNA sequence: TGTGCCACCAGCGTCGAACAGAGCCTGTTGGGGGAGACCCAGTACTTC.

The chain employs TRBV11-2 and TRBJ2-7; D not certain. The CDR3 is 14 amino acids. Germline CDR1 SGHAT, CDR2 FQNNGV. The V end was cut by 4 bases, the J end by 2 bases, with 12 bases between. This CDR3 reads CASSSRLTAYEQYF. The CDR3 DNA reads as TGTGCCAGCAGCTCCCGACTTACAGCCTACGAGCAGTACTTC. The complete variable domain, with remaining parts taken from reference TRBV11-2 and TRBJ2-7, reads EAGVAQSPRYKIIEKRQSVAFWCNPISGHATLYWYQQILGQGPKLLIQFQNNGVVDDSQLPKDRFSAERLKGVDSTLKIQPAKLEDSAVYLCASSSRLTAYEQYFGPGTRLTVT.

This clone was detected only once. This chain joins TRBV18 and TRBJ2-3; D unresolved. CDR3 size: 13 residues. CDR1 is KGHSH, CDR2 LQKENI, per germline. Trimming shortened V by 4 bases and J by 4 bases, and 9 bases separated the two germline ends. The CDR3 spells CASSHPSPDTQYF. CDR3 in DNA: TGTGCCAGCTCACATCCCTCCCCAGATACGCAGTATTTT.

This chain links TRBV5-4 with TRBJ2-3; TRBD2 matches at 11 bases. CDR1 is SGHNT, CDR2 YYREEE, per germline (reference sequence). The CDR3 runs 16 residues. Unmatched junction bases numbered 5, after V lost 3 bases and J lost 2 bases. The CDR3 sequence is CASSSRGLAVTDTQYF. The CDR3 DNA is TGTGCCAGCAGCTCGAGGGGACTAGCGGTCACAGATACGCAGTATTTT.

The chain uses TRBV7-8 and TRBJ1-5; D is uncertain. Trimming took 4 bases from V and 5 from J, leaving 12 bases between them. Germline CDR1 SGHVS, CDR2 FQNEAQ. This CDR3 contains 14 residues. Written as DNA, the CDR3 is TGTGCCAGCAGCTCCCAGATAAAGGATCAGCCCCAGCATTTT. Its translation is CASSSQIKDQPQHF.

This rearrangement joins TRBV28 to TRBJ2-1; D may be TRBD2 (5 bases). The CDR3 consists of 12 residues. The germline CDR1 and CDR2 sequences are MDHEN and SYDVKM. Trimming left V 3 bases short and J 10 bases short, with 10 bases between. CDR3 bases: TGTGCCAGCAGTTTGGAGGCGCGGGAGCAGTTCTTC. It yields the protein CASSLEAREQFF.

This chain connects TRBV6-4 to TRBJ2-2; 11 positions match TRBD2. The V and J ends lost 6 bases and 0 bases, in that order; junction bases with no gene match: 3. The CDR3 sequence is 16 residues long. The germline V gene encodes CDR1 MRHNA and CDR2 SNTAGT. The CDR3 spells CASRPLAGANTGELFF. CDR3 bases: TGTGCCAGCAGACCACTAGCGGGAGCGAACACCGGGGAGCTGTTTTTT.

V gene TRBV7-9 combines with J gene TRBJ2-1; a weak D match, TRBD2 (5 bases). The CDR3 is made up of 14 amino acids. In germline, CDR1 is SEHNR, CDR2 FQNEAQ (reference sequence). Trimming pared 0 bases from V and 7 bases from J, leaving 10 bases between. CDR3 residues: CASSLAGVINEQFF. CDR3 nucleotides: TGTGCCAGCAGCTTAGCGGGAGTGATAAATGAGCAGTTCTTC.

Regarding this clone: Other DNA variants within this sample encode the same CDR3. This chain uses TRBV29-1 with TRBJ1-1, with 8 bases identical to TRBD1. The CDR3 extends over 13 amino acids. The junction had 3 bases not matched to a gene; V was cut back by 6 bases and J by 0 bases. The V gene's germline CDR1 is SQVTM and CDR2 ANQGSEA. The DNA for the CDR3 is TGCAGCGTCAGGGGGCGTATGAACACTGAAGCTTTCTTT. Residues: CSVRGRMNTEAFF. Drawing the rest from reference TRBV29-1 and TRBJ1-1, the complete variable domain is SAVISQKPSRDICQRGTSLTIQCQVDSQVTMMFWYRQQPGQSLTLIATANQGSEATYESGFVIDKFPISRPNLTFSTLTVSNMSPEDSSIYLCSVRGRMNTEAFFGQGTRLTVV.

This rearrangement joins TRBV28 to TRBJ1-1, with D unclear. CDR3 size: 13 residues. Germline CDR1 MDHEN, CDR2 SYDVKM. The germline V and J ends were trimmed by 8 bases and 4 bases, with 14 bases remaining between them. The CDR3 DNA follows: TGTGCCAGCGGGGTCGGGGTTGCCACTGAAGCTTTCTTT. Encoded protein: CASGVGVATEAFF.

The chain recombines TRBV7-2 with TRBJ2-7, with TRBD1 matching 7 bases. This CDR3 is built from 13 residues. In germline, CDR1 is SGHTA, CDR2 FQGNSA. V gave up 3 bases and J gave up 5 bases; unmatched junction bases: 4. This chain's CDR3 is CASSFPGGNEQYF. The CDR3 DNA is TGTGCCAGCAGCTTCCCAGGGGGTAACGAGCAGTACTTC.

On this clone itself: This CDR3 is also generated by other DNA sequences in the sample. This rearrangement joins TRBV5-1 to TRBJ1-1; weak D call: TRBD1 (6 bases). The CDR3 loop spans 12 amino acids. The ends were cut back, 0 bases at V and 10 bases at J, with 10 bases in the middle. Germline-derived CDR1 and CDR2 are SGHRS and YFSETQ. DNA of the CDR3: TGCGCCAGCAGCTTGGGGGAGGGGGGAGCTTTCTTT. Its protein is CASSLGEGGAFF.

This chain joins TRBV9 and TRBJ1-4; D gene uncertain. Trimming removed 3 bases from V and 1 base from J, with 13 bases in between. CDR1 is SGDLS, CDR2 YYNGEE, per germline. CDR3 length equals 16 residues. The chain's CDR3 is CASSASVGITNEKLFF. The CDR3 DNA is TGTGCCAGCAGCGCCTCAGTGGGTATAACTAATGAAAAACTGTTTTTT.

This chain connects TRBV18 to TRBJ2-1, with D perhaps given as TRBD1 or TRBD2 (6 bases each). V was trimmed by 6 bases and J by 5 bases, leaving 17 bases between them. Germline CDR1 KGHSH, CDR2 LQKENI. CDR3 size: 15 residues. The CDR3 reads CASSSLGGRDNEQFF. In DNA form, the CDR3 reads TGTGCCAGCTCGTCCCTGGGGGGCAGGGACAATGAGCAGTTCTTC.

V is TRBV18 and J is TRBJ1-5; 7 positions agree with TRBD1. This CDR3 has 17 amino acids. Germline-derived CDR1 and CDR2 are KGHSH and LQKENI. Trimming at V came to 0 bases and at J to 6 bases, leaving 11 bases not matched to a gene. The CDR3 loop reads CASSPPSDRDWGQPQHF. CDR3 nucleotide sequence: TGTGCCAGCTCACCACCAAGTGACAGGGACTGGGGTCAGCCCCAGCATTTT.

The chain uses TRBV29-1 and TRBJ2-1; 9 bases are a match to TRBD2. The CDR3 has 14 residues. Germline lookup yields CDR1 SQVTM and CDR2 ANQGSEA. V was clipped by 4 bases and J by 2 bases; unmatched bases: 3. CDR3 nucleotides: TGCAGCGTTGTCCAGCGGGGGGCCTACAATGAGCAGTTCTTC. Amino acids: CSVVQRGAYNEQFF.

V gene TRBV29-1 combines with J gene TRBJ2-3, with 14 bases that match TRBD2. J gave up 2 bases and V 5 bases, and 6 bases lay outside the gene matches. The germline gives CDR1 SQVTM, CDR2 ANQGSEA. There are 16 residues in the CDR3. CDR3 loop: CSVWTSGRPLTDTQYF. CDR3 coding DNA: TGCAGCGTTTGGACTAGCGGGAGGCCCCTCACAGATACGCAGTATTTT.

J is TRBJ1-4 and V is TRBV29-1; perhaps TRBD1 as D (6 bases). The CDR3 spans 14 residues. The germline V gene encodes CDR1 SQVTM and CDR2 ANQGSEA. V lost 5 bases to trimming and J lost 7 bases, with 17 bases between them. CDR3 protein: CSVYRPGQAEKLFF. CDR3 bases: TGCAGCGTTTATAGACCGGGACAAGCTGAAAAACTGTTTTTT.

The chain has TRBV9 and TRBJ1-2; D unclear. Germline CDR1 SGDLS, CDR2 YYNGEE. Trimming took off 0 bases at V and 5 bases at J, with 14 bases between the two ends. The CDR3 consists of 15 residues. As DNA, the CDR3 is TGTGCCAGCAGCGTAGGGTTAGGGAGCGGATATGGCTACACCTTC. The encoded protein is CASSVGLGSGYGYTF.

The chain carries TRBV9 and TRBJ2-6; D is unresolved. CDR3 length equals 15 residues. The V end was cut by 0 bases, the J end by 0 bases, with 4 bases between. Germline V lookup: CDR1 SGDLS, CDR2 YYNGEE. CDR3 protein: CASSVEISGANVLTF. For the CDR3, the DNA is TGTGCCAGCAGCGTAGAGATCTCTGGGGCCAACGTCCTGACTTTC.

The genes are TRBV5-1 and TRBJ2-7, with D possibly TRBD2 on 6 matching bases. The germline V gene encodes CDR1 SGHRS and CDR2 YFSETQ. This CDR3 has 15 amino acids. V dropped 3 bases and J dropped 5 bases, with 18 bases sitting between them. This chain's CDR3 is CASSSGVGFWDEQYF. The CDR3 nucleotides are TGCGCCAGCAGCTCGGGGGTTGGTTTTTGGGACGAGCAGTACTTC.

This chain joins TRBV5-1 and TRBJ2-7; TRBD2 matches 7 bases. Germline V gives CDR1 SGHRS, CDR2 YFSETQ. The CDR3 is 15 residues long. The V and J ends lost 0 bases and 4 bases, in that order; junction bases with no gene match: 7. The CDR3 reads CASSLVTAGVYEQYF. The CDR3 DNA reads TGCGCCAGCAGCTTGGTCACGGCGGGAGTGTACGAGCAGTACTTC.